This TCR beta chain was identified during a study of neoadjuvant nivolumab and ipilimumab in lung cancer. About the study: Patients got nivolumab 3 mg/kg on days 1, 15 and 29; combination added ipilimumab 1 mg/kg day 1. Whole-study results and caveats: From pretherapy to surgery, tumor richness and clonality rose with dual therapy. TCR sequencing covered a small number of samples. Blood richness before therapy tracked richness in tumors resected after neoadjuvant therapy.

Turning to this clone: The target antigen is unknown.

Method: immunoSEQ multiplex PCR; TCRdb's copy keeps in-frame clones and lacks some. The table records about 6,600 clones, about 65% of them present only once. V was pared by 0 bases and J by 5 bases, with 5 bases between. The CDR3 has 13 residues. Germline V CDR1 and CDR2: MNHEY, SVGAGI. This clonotype was obtained from an adult with non-small cell lung cancer. The V and J genes are TRBV6-5 and TRBJ1-5; unclear D gene. This material consisted of tumor tissue, taken after neoadjuvant nivolumab, alone or with ipilimumab, at or shortly before surgery. CDR3 sequence reads: CASSYSLDQPQHF. The DNA for the CDR3 is TGTGCCAGCAGTTACTCGTTAGATCAGCCCCAGCATTTT.